Listed below are T cell receptor beta chains from one sample, sequenced in a study of blood T cells in healthy people across ages. TCRdb called the 5' RACE reads again in MiXCR, with one record for every CDR3 protein. The repertoire consists of some 700,000 distinct CDR3 sequences, with 20% to 25% occurring once and the leading ten covering about 22%. The sequenced sample consisted of blood. The receptors were sampled from a man in his 70s in good health. Each CDR3 is given with its conserved first and last residue. The order of the fields is J gene, D gene, V gene, clone size, CDR3 protein, CDR3 DNA. D genes are given only for firm matches. Part of the rows lack a size; the others show once, few, many or a class for expanded clones.

>TRBJ1-4|-|TRBV20-1|-
CSARPKVPYGEKLFF
TGCAGTGCTAGGCCGAAGGTCCCCTACGGGGAAAAACTGTTTTTT
>TRBJ1-5|-|TRBV29-1|few
CSVVSSGNQPQHF
TGCAGCGTTGTTTCCTCTGGCAATCAGCCCCAGCATTTT
>TRBJ1-5|-|TRBV20-1|-
CSARGGTAYSNQPQHF
TGCAGTGCTAGAGGGGGGACGGCTTATAGCAATCAGCCCCAGCATTTT
>TRBJ2-1|TRBD2|TRBV7-3|few
CASSPQPGLQVSEQFF
TGTGCCAGCAGCCCGCAGCCGGGACTACAGGTATCGGAGCAGTTCTTC
>TRBJ2-2|-|TRBV5-8|-
CASSKTQGPGELFF
TGTGCCAGCAGCAAAACACAGGGTCCCGGGGAGCTGTTTTTT
>TRBJ1-3|-|TRBV12-3/TRBV12-4|-
CASSPTWGSSGNTIYF
TGTGCCAGCAGTCCCACCTGGGGGAGCTCTGGAAACACCATATATTTT
>TRBJ1-3|-|TRBV20-1|-
CSASLFGNTIYF
TGCAGTGCTAGCCTCTTCGGAAACACCATATATTTT
>TRBJ2-7|-|TRBV6-5|-
CASSYGSRPWYEQYF
TGTGCCAGCAGTTACGGATCGCGTCCCTGGTACGAGCAGTACTTC
>TRBJ2-1|-|TRBV7-3|few
CASSPDPNAGNEQFF
TGTGCCAGCAGCCCCGACCCCAACGCCGGGAATGAGCAGTTCTTC
>TRBJ2-3|TRBD2|TRBV15|-
CATSRGNSGGTDTQYF
TGTGCCACCAGCAGAGGAAATAGCGGGGGCACAGATACGCAGTATTTT
>TRBJ2-1|TRBD2|TRBV29-1|many
CSVGGPPSGLNYNEQFF
TGCAGCGTTGGCGGTCCTCCTAGCGGACTTAACTACAATGAGCAGTTCTTC
>TRBJ1-1|-|TRBV6-1|few
CASRRVADTEAFF
TGTGCCAGTCGTAGGGTCGCGGACACTGAAGCTTTCTTT
>TRBJ1-1|TRBD1|TRBV4-2|few
CASSQVGQGGTEAFF
TGTGCCAGCAGCCAAGTAGGCCAGGGGGGCACTGAAGCTTTCTTT
>TRBJ1-1|-|TRBV20-1|-
CSATQVGDPNTEAFF
TGCAGTGCTACCCAGGTGGGCGATCCCAACACTGAAGCTTTCTTT
>TRBJ2-7|-|TRBV11-2|few
CASSLGRQGYGSYEQYF
TGTGCCAGCAGCTTAGGTCGTCAGGGGTATGGTTCCTACGAGCAGTACTTC
>TRBJ2-3|-|TRBV19|few
CASRGQTWADTQYF
TGTGCCAGTAGGGGACAAACATGGGCAGATACGCAGTATTTT
>TRBJ1-1|-|TRBV28|-
CASSRAGFLNTEAFF
TGTGCCAGCAGCCGAGCGGGATTTTTGAACACTGAAGCTTTCTTT
>TRBJ2-4|-|TRBV6-1|few
CASAGAAKNIQYF
TGTGCCAGCGCTGGGGCAGCCAAAAACATTCAGTACTTC
>TRBJ1-3|-|TRBV12-3/TRBV12-4|-
CASSLIGGNTIYF
TGTGCCAGCAGTTTGATAGGCGGAAACACCATATATTTT
>TRBJ1-4|-|TRBV6-6|-
CASSYRDTSSRKLFF
TGTGCCAGCAGTTACCGGGACACCTCCTCGAGGAAACTGTTTTTT
>TRBJ2-3|-|TRBV9|-
CASSVPSSGVDTQYF
TGTGCCAGCAGCGTCCCTTCTTCGGGGGTAGATACGCAGTATTTT
>TRBJ2-5|-|TRBV11-2|-
CASSLGVGQYF
TGTGCCAGCAGCTTAGGGGTCGGGCAGTACTTC
>TRBJ1-3|-|TRBV9|-
CASSPTGYPGNTIYF
TGTGCCAGCAGCCCTACAGGGTACCCTGGAAACACCATATATTTT
>TRBJ2-3|-|TRBV7-2|-
CASSMSGTSTDTQYF
TGTGCCAGCAGCATGAGCGGTACTAGCACAGATACGCAGTATTTT
>TRBJ2-1|-|TRBV29-1|-
CSVEDNNEQFF
TGCAGCGTTGAAGACAACAATGAGCAGTTCTTC
>TRBJ1-1|-|TRBV29-1|-
CSVGDLGSAFF
TGCAGCGTCGGCGACCTAGGATCGGCTTTCTTT
>TRBJ1-4|-|TRBV24-1|-
CATSDPAVCLVAEKLFF
TGTGCCACCAGTGACCCCGCCGTCTGCCTGGTGGCTGAAAAACTGTTTTTT
>TRBJ1-1|-|TRBV20-1|few
CSAARRQEHTEAFF
TGCAGTGCGGCGCGACGACAGGAACACACTGAAGCTTTCTTT
>TRBJ2-3|-|TRBV5-1|-
CASSLDGLSSTDTQYF
TGCGCCAGCAGCTTGGATGGACTGAGCTCCACAGATACGCAGTATTTT
>TRBJ1-1|-|TRBV18|few
CASSPRDSQTEAFF
TGTGCCAGCTCACCACGGGATAGTCAGACTGAAGCTTTCTTT
>TRBJ1-2|-|TRBV13|-
CASSSTGVIHGYTF
TGTGCCAGCAGCTCTACGGGTGTGATCCATGGCTACACCTTC
>TRBJ2-2|TRBD1|TRBV29-1|-
CSVVPGQGNTGELFF
TGCAGCGTTGTCCCGGGACAGGGGAACACCGGGGAGCTGTTTTTT
>TRBJ2-1|-|TRBV12-5|-
CASGLDGASEQFF
TGTGCTAGTGGTTTGGATGGGGCCAGTGAGCAGTTCTTC
>TRBJ2-6|-|TRBV6-6|many
CASTGSGANVLTF
TGTGCCAGCACCGGATCTGGGGCCAACGTCCTGACTTTC
>TRBJ2-1|TRBD2|TRBV12-3/TRBV12-4|many
CASSLTTSGYNEQFF
TGTGCCAGCAGTTTAACGACTAGCGGCTACAATGAGCAGTTCTTC
>TRBJ1-1|-|TRBV29-1|-
CSVRLQLTEAFF
TGCAGCGTTCGACTCCAGCTGACTGAAGCTTTCTTT
>TRBJ1-1|-|TRBV11-2|-
CASSLGPSWSGNTEAFF
TGTGCCAGCAGCTTAGGCCCGTCCTGGAGTGGGAACACTGAAGCTTTCTTT
>TRBJ2-3|-|TRBV5-4|-
CASSWNREDTQYF
TGTGCCAGCAGTTGGAACAGAGAGGATACGCAGTATTTT
>TRBJ1-2|-|TRBV15|few
CATSRDMLTGSGGGYTF
TGTGCCACCAGCAGAGATATGTTGACAGGATCCGGGGGGGGCTACACCTTC
>TRBJ2-2|TRBD2|TRBV7-9|few
CASSLLLAGADGELFF
TGTGCCAGCAGCTTGTTACTAGCGGGAGCTGACGGGGAGCTGTTTTTT
>TRBJ1-5|-|TRBV6-5|-
CASSYSPEGRGNQPQHF
TGTGCCAGCAGTTACTCCCCAGAAGGCCGTGGGAATCAGCCCCAGCATTTT